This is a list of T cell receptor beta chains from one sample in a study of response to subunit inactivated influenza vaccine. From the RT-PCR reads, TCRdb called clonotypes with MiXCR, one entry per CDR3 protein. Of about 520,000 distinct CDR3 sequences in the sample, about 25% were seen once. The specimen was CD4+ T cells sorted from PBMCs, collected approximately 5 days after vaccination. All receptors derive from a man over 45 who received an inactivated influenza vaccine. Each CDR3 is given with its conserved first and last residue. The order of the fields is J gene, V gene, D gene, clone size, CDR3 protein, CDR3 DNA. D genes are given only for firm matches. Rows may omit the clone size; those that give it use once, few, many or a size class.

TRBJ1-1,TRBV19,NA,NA,CASSVGLTNTEAFF,TGTGCCAGTAGTGTGGGACTGACGAACACTGAAGCTTTCTTT
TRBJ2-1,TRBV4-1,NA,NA,CASSQDLGGYNEQFF,TGCGCCAGCAGCCAAGATCTAGGGGGCTACAATGAGCAGTTCTTC
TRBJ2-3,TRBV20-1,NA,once,CSARNRVIRADTQYF,TGCAGTGCTAGAAACAGGGTCATCCGAGCAGATACGCAGTATTTT
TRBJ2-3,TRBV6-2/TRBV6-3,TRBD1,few,CASSYWDRYTDTQYF,TGTGCCAGCAGTTATTGGGACAGATACACAGATACGCAGTATTTT
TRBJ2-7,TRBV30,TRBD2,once,CAWSGLLAGLAEQYF,TGTGCCTGGAGTGGCCTACTAGCGGGTCTTGCCGAGCAGTACTTC
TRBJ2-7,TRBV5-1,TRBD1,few,CASSLVGTGKDEQYF,TGCGCCAGCAGCTTGGTTGGGACAGGGAAGGACGAGCAGTACTTC
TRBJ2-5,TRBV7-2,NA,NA,CASSFAGSGETQYF,TGTGCCAGCAGCTTCGCAGGGAGTGGGGAGACCCAGTACTTC
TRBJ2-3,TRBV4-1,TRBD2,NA,CASSQARTRTDTQYF,TGCGCCAGCAGCCAGGCTAGGACTAGGACAGATACGCAGTATTTT
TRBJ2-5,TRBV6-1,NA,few,CASSPLRGVGETQYF,TGTGCCAGCAGCCCCCTCCGGGGAGTTGGAGAGACCCAGTACTTC
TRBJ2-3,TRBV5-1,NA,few,CASTMRGLTDTQYF,TGCGCCAGCACTATGAGGGGTCTCACAGATACGCAGTATTTT
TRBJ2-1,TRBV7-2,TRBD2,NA,CASSLLAGGPGEQFF,TGTGCCAGCAGCTTACTAGCGGGGGGGCCAGGGGAGCAGTTCTTC
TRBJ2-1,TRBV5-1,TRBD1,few,CASSGTGATYNEQFF,TGCGCCAGCAGCGGGACAGGGGCTACCTACAATGAGCAGTTCTTC
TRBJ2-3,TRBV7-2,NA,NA,CASSSGSRADTQYF,TGTGCCAGCAGCTCTGGGAGTAGGGCAGATACGCAGTATTTT
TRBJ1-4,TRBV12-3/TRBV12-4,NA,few,CASSRDVGYEKLFF,TGTGCCAGCAGTCGGGACGTAGGGTATGAAAAACTGTTTTTT
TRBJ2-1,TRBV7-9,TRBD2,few,CASSLGPAGKDNEQFF,TGTGCCAGCAGCTTAGGACCAGCGGGAAAGGACAATGAGCAGTTCTTC
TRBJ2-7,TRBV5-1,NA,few,CASSLGVPFSYEQYF,TGCGCCAGCAGCTTGGGGGTACCCTTCTCCTACGAGCAGTACTTC
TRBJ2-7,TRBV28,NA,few,CASMGPSISYEQYF,TGTGCCAGCATGGGACCCTCAATCTCCTACGAGCAGTACTTC
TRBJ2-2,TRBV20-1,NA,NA,CSARGGVSGTGELFF,TGCAGTGCTAGAGGGGGTGTTTCGGGCACCGGGGAGCTGTTTTTT
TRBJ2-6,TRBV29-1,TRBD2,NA,CSVTDGRHLSGANVLTF,TGCAGCGTTACCGACGGGAGGCACCTCTCTGGGGCCAACGTCCTGACTTTC
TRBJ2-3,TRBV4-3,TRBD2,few,CASSSQRGDLTNTQYF,TGCGCCAGCAGCTCCCAGCGGGGGGACCTAACAAATACGCAGTATTTT
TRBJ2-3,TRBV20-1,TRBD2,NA,CSATGLAGFGTQYF,TGCAGTGCAACGGGACTAGCGGGATTTGGTACGCAGTATTTT
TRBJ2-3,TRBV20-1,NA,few,CSASWQGTDTQYF,TGCAGTGCTAGTTGGCAAGGTACAGATACGCAGTATTTT
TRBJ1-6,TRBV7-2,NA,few,CASSGIRASPLHF,TGTGCCAGCAGTGGGATTAGGGCTTCACCCCTCCACTTT
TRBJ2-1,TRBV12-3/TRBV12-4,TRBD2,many,CASSLAGEQFF,TGTGCCAGCTCACTAGCGGGTGAGCAGTTCTTC
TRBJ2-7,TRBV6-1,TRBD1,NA,CASSQGTGATYEQYF,TGTGCCAGCAGTCAAGGGACAGGGGCAACCTACGAGCAGTACTTC
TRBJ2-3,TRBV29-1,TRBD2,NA,CSVRGLREDSDTQYF,TGCAGCGTTCGAGGGCTGCGGGAGGACTCAGATACGCAGTATTTT
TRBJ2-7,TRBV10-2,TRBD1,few,CASSESPGQGVQYF,TGCGCCAGCAGTGAGTCTCCGGGACAGGGTGTGCAGTACTTC
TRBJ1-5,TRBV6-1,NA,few,CASKAGLNQPQHF,TGTGCCAGCAAGGCCGGGCTTAATCAGCCCCAGCATTTT
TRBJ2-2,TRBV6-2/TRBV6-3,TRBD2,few,CASSARLAGGELFF,TGTGCCAGCAGTGCCCGACTAGCGGGCGGGGAGCTGTTTTTT
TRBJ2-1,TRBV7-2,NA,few,CASSLAVTHYNEQFF,TGTGCCAGCAGCTTAGCGGTGACTCATTACAATGAGCAGTTCTTC
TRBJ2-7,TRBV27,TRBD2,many,CASSEGLANYEQYF,TGTGCCAGCAGTGAGGGACTAGCCAACTACGAGCAGTACTTC
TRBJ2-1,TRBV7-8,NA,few,CASSPKVAYNEQFF,TGTGCCAGCAGCCCAAAGGTCGCCTACAATGAGCAGTTCTTC
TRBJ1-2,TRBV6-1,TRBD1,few,CASSEQGEMRAGYTF,TGTGCCAGCAGTGAACAGGGGGAGATGCGTGCTGGCTACACCTTC
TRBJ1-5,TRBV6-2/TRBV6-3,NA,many,CASSLPGAAQPQHF,TGTGCCAGCAGCCTTCCGGGGGCGGCCCAGCCCCAGCATTTT
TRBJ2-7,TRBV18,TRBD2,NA,CASSRSGLAGVGYEQYF,TGTGCCAGCTCACGTTCGGGACTAGCGGGGGTAGGCTACGAGCAGTACTTC
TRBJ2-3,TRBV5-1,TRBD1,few,CASSPPGGYTDTQYF,TGCGCCAGCAGCCCCCCAGGGGGATACACAGATACGCAGTATTTT
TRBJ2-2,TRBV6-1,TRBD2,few,CASRGGASGNTGELFF,TGTGCCAGCAGGGGTGGGGCTAGCGGGAACACCGGGGAGCTGTTTTTT
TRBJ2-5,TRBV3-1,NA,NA,CASSQMQDRETQYF,TGTGCCAGCAGCCAAATGCAGGATCGAGAGACCCAGTACTTC
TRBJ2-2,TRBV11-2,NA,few,CASSFISSTLNTGELFF,TGTGCCAGCAGCTTTATTTCCTCGACATTGAACACCGGGGAGCTGTTTTTT